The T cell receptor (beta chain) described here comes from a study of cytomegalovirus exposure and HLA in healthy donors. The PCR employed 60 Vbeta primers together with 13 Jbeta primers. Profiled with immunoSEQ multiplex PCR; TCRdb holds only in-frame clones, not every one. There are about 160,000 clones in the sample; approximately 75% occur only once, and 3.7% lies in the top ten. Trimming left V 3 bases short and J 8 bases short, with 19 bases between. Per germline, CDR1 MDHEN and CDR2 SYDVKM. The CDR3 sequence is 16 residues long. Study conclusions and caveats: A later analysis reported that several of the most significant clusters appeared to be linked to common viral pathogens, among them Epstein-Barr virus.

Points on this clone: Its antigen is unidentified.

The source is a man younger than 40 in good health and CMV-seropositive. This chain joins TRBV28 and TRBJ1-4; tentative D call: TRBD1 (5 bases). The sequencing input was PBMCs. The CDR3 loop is CASSLPRGGEGEKLFF. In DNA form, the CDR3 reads TGTGCCAGCAGTTTGCCTCGCGGAGGGGAAGGGGAAAAACTGTTTTTT.